The rows below give T cell receptor beta chains drawn from one sample of a study of technical replicates of blood from a handful of donors. Using immunoSEQ multiplex PCR, the repertoire was profiled, and TCRdb retains in-frame clones only, with some absent. This repertoire shows 70,000 or so clones, roughly 98% found once; its top ten account for 0.22%. The sample was T cells isolated from PBMCs. All receptors come from a human donor in good health. Each CDR3 is given with its conserved first and last residue. D genes are given only for firm matches. The size entry is marked missing in some rows and otherwise reads once, few, many or a size class.

DNA	CDR3	size	D	J	V
TGTGCCAGCAGCCCCAATATACTTACAGGGGACCCGAACACTGAAGCTTTCTTT	CASSPNILTGDPNTEAFF	-	TRBD1	TRBJ1-1	TRBV14
TGTGCCAGCAGTTACAGTTCTAGTTTTATCGAGCAGTACTTC	CASSYSSSFIEQYF	-	-	TRBJ2-7	TRBV6-5
TGTGCCAGTAGTTCCTACAGTGATCAGCCCCAGCATTTT	CASSSYSDQPQHF	-	-	TRBJ1-5	TRBV19
TGTGCCAGCAGTTTCTCTCGGGACAATCCCCATGGCTACACCTTC	CASSFSRDNPHGYTF	-	-	TRBJ1-2	TRBV27
TGTGCCAGTTCCAGCTATGGCTACACCTTC	CASSSYGYTF	-	-	TRBJ1-2	TRBV19
TGTGCCAGCAGACCCGGGACTAGCGGGATCAACAATGAGCAGTTCTTC	CASRPGTSGINNEQFF	-	TRBD2	TRBJ2-1	TRBV7-2
TGTGCCAGCAGCGCTAAGGGGGCTGCGGGAAACACCATATATTTT	CASSAKGAAGNTIYF	-	TRBD1	TRBJ1-3	TRBV7-6
TGTGCCAGCGGCGGAGGGGCCTACAATGAGCAGTTCTTC	CASGGGAYNEQFF	-	-	TRBJ2-1	TRBV28
TGTGCCAGCAGCCCCAACCGACCGACAGTGAACACTGAAGCTTTCTTT	CASSPNRPTVNTEAFF	-	-	TRBJ1-1	TRBV5-8
TGTGCCAGCAGTCCCACCGACAGTGTGCTTGGGGCCAACGTCCTGACTTTC	CASSPTDSVLGANVLTF	-	-	TRBJ2-6	TRBV27
TGCGCCAGCAGTGAGTCGAGACTAGCGGCCTACAATGAGCAGTTCTTC	CASSESRLAAYNEQFF	-	TRBD2	TRBJ2-1	TRBV10-1
TGCGCCAGCAGCCATAGTCTATTAAGAAAAGAGGGAAAACTGTTTTTT	CASSHSLLRKEGKLFF	-	-	TRBJ1-4	TRBV4-1
TGTGCCAGCTGTCCTTCGAATAGCGGGAGAAATGAGCAGTTCTTC	CASCPSNSGRNEQFF	-	TRBD2	TRBJ2-1	TRBV6-5
TGTGCCAGCAGACAAGGACTAGCAACAGATACGCAGTATTTT	CASRQGLATDTQYF	-	TRBD2	TRBJ2-3	TRBV2
TGTGCCAAGTTAGCGGGAGTGGGATCCTACAATGAGCAGTTCTTC	CAKLAGVGSYNEQFF	once	TRBD2	TRBJ2-1	TRBV2
TGCAGTGCTAGAGGGGGGCGCGAGCAGTTCTTC	CSARGGREQFF	-	-	TRBJ2-1	TRBV20-1
TGTGCCAGCAGTGGAGTGAAGGGGACTAGCGGTTCGGATACGCAGTATTTT	CASSGVKGTSGSDTQYF	-	TRBD2	TRBJ2-3	TRBV25-1
TGTGCCAGCAGGCGAAGACAGGGCCGTGGCTACACCTTC	CASRRRQGRGYTF	-	TRBD1	TRBJ1-2	TRBV7-2
TGTGCCAGCAGCCTACCACAGGGAATGGCTAACTATGGCTACACCTTC	CASSLPQGMANYGYTF	-	-	TRBJ1-2	TRBV5-6
TGTGCCAGCAGTTTCAGGAGGGATCAGCCCCAGTATTTT	CASSFRRDQPQYF	-	-	TRBJ2-3	TRBV7-2
TGTGCCAGTGATAACCGGGACAGGGGGTACGGGCAGTACTTC	CASDNRDRGYGQYF	once	TRBD1	TRBJ2-7	TRBV19
TGTGCCAGCAGCTTAGGAACATACAGGGGGGAGAACACCGGGGAGCTGTTTTTT	CASSLGTYRGENTGELFF	-	TRBD1	TRBJ2-2	TRBV11-2
TGTGCCAGCAGCTTAGCCGGTCCTAATGAAAAACTGTTTTTT	CASSLAGPNEKLFF	once	-	TRBJ1-4	TRBV7-2
TGTGCCAGCAGGGGGAGTAAGGCGGGTCGAACGGAGACCCAGTACTTC	CASRGSKAGRTETQYF	-	-	TRBJ2-5	TRBV9
TGCGCCAGCAGCTTGCGAGAGGGGGCCAACGTCCTGACTTTC	CASSLREGANVLTF	-	-	TRBJ2-6	TRBV5-1
TGTGCCACCAGCAGAGCAGGAGCGGGGCGCACAGATACGCAGTATTTT	CATSRAGAGRTDTQYF	once	TRBD2	TRBJ2-3	TRBV15
TGTGCCAGCACCTTCACGGGGGGGGTCGGAGGGCGGGAGGTCTACGAGCAGTACTTC	CASTFTGGVGGREVYEQYF	once	-	TRBJ2-7	TRBV12-1
TGTGCCACCGAACTATTAAGAAACACCGGGGAGCTGTTTTTT	CATELLRNTGELFF	-	-	TRBJ2-2	TRBV7-9
TGTGCCAGCAGAAGGACAGGGCTCGGCAATGAGCAGTTCTTC	CASRRTGLGNEQFF	-	TRBD1	TRBJ2-1	TRBV6-5
TGCGCCAGCAGCCGCGGACAGTCCTCTGGAAACACCATATATTTT	CASSRGQSSGNTIYF	-	-	TRBJ1-3	TRBV4-1
TGTGCCAGCAGTTTCCTAGCGGGAGTTGGCGAGCAGTACTTC	CASSFLAGVGEQYF	-	TRBD2	TRBJ2-7	TRBV28
TGTGCCAGCTCCTCGGACAGATTTGAAGCTTTCTTT	CASSSDRFEAFF	-	-	TRBJ1-1	TRBV6-1
TGTGCCATCCAAGCCGGGACTGGGCCCAGGGAGACCCAGTACTTC	CAIQAGTGPRETQYF	-	-	TRBJ2-5	TRBV2